This is a list of T cell receptor beta chains from one sample in a study of T cell changes during pregnancy in multiple sclerosis. Sequencing used immunoSEQ multiplex PCR; TCRdb keeps in-frame clones, though not all of them. The top ten hold 0.16% of the sample, which has 45,000 to 70,000 clones, 80% to 95% seen once. The source was CD4+ T cells from peripheral blood mononuclear cells, collected after pregnancy. All receptors derive from a female donor in good health, enrolled as a control in a pregnancy study. Each CDR3 is given with its conserved first and last residue. A D gene is named only where the DNA matches it firmly. Rows give clone size only sometimes, using once, few, many, or a class for an expanded clone.

clone size: NA
J gene: TRBJ2-1
V gene: TRBV4-2
D gene: TRBD2
CDR3 DNA: TGTGCCAGCAGCAGCCAAGAGGGACTAGCGAATGAGCAGTTCTTC
CDR3 protein: CASSSQEGLANEQFF

clone size: NA
J gene: TRBJ2-7
V gene: TRBV29-1
D gene: TRBD2
CDR3 DNA: TGCAGCACCACTAGCGGGGGAAGCTCCTACGAGCAGTACTTC
CDR3 protein: CSTTSGGSSYEQYF

clone size: NA
J gene: TRBJ1-6
V gene: TRBV6-5
D gene: NA
CDR3 DNA: TGTGCCAGCAGTTATAAAGAGAGAAATTCACCCCTCCACTTT
CDR3 protein: CASSYKERNSPLHF

clone size: NA
J gene: TRBJ2-7
V gene: TRBV5-6
D gene: TRBD1
CDR3 DNA: TGTGCCAGCAGCTTACTCGGGACAGCCGCCTACGAGCAGTACTTC
CDR3 protein: CASSLLGTAAYEQYF

clone size: NA
J gene: TRBJ2-5
V gene: TRBV7-7
D gene: NA
CDR3 DNA: TGTGCTAGCAGCTTCAGGGGAGAGGGTGAGACCCAGTACTTC
CDR3 protein: CASSFRGEGETQYF

clone size: NA
J gene: TRBJ2-5
V gene: TRBV28
D gene: TRBD2
CDR3 DNA: TGTGCCAGCACCCCTAGCGGGGGGGGCTTTACCTTGTACTTC
CDR3 protein: CASTPSGGGFTLYF

clone size: NA
J gene: TRBJ2-2
V gene: TRBV7-2
D gene: NA
CDR3 DNA: TGTGCCAGCAGCTCTTTCACCGGGGAGCTGTTTTTT
CDR3 protein: CASSSFTGELFF

clone size: NA
J gene: TRBJ2-2
V gene: TRBV6-1
D gene: NA
CDR3 DNA: TGTGCCAGCGGCCAGCGACTAATTACCGGGGAGCTGTTTTTT
CDR3 protein: CASGQRLITGELFF

clone size: NA
J gene: TRBJ1-6
V gene: TRBV7-6
D gene: TRBD1
CDR3 DNA: TGTGCCAGCAGCTACGAAGGGGACAGGGATCTGCTCTCTAATTCACCCCTCCACTTT
CDR3 protein: CASSYEGDRDLLSNSPLHF

clone size: NA
J gene: TRBJ1-3
V gene: TRBV6-1
D gene: NA
CDR3 DNA: TGTGCCAGCAGTGAAAATCCGGGTGCTGGAGGAAACACCATATATTTT
CDR3 protein: CASSENPGAGGNTIYF

clone size: NA
J gene: TRBJ2-7
V gene: TRBV5-4
D gene: NA
CDR3 DNA: TGTGCCAGCAGCTTGGAGGGACTCCGCTTC
CDR3 protein: CASSLEGLRF

clone size: NA
J gene: TRBJ1-4
V gene: TRBV5-4
D gene: TRBD1
CDR3 DNA: TGTGCCAGCAGCTTACGGACAGGGGGGAATGAAAAACTGTTTTTT
CDR3 protein: CASSLRTGGNEKLFF

clone size: few
J gene: TRBJ2-7
V gene: TRBV27
D gene: TRBD1
CDR3 DNA: TGTGCCAGCAGTCGACAGGGGACACCTTGGGAGCAGTACTTC
CDR3 protein: CASSRQGTPWEQYF

clone size: NA
J gene: TRBJ2-7
V gene: TRBV18
D gene: NA
CDR3 DNA: TGTGCCAGCTCACCACACCCTGCGGGCACCTACGAGCAGTACTTC
CDR3 protein: CASSPHPAGTYEQYF

clone size: once
J gene: TRBJ1-2
V gene: TRBV28
D gene: NA
CDR3 DNA: TGTGCCACCGGGGGTGCTTATGGCTACACCTTC
CDR3 protein: CATGGAYGYTF

clone size: NA
J gene: TRBJ2-1
V gene: TRBV10-3
D gene: TRBD2
CDR3 DNA: TGTGCCACCTCTGGGCGGGGGGACAATGAGCAGTTCTTC
CDR3 protein: CATSGRGDNEQFF

clone size: NA
J gene: TRBJ1-2
V gene: TRBV28
D gene: NA
CDR3 DNA: TGTGCCAGCACGACAGTATACGACTATGGCTACACCTTC
CDR3 protein: CASTTVYDYGYTF

clone size: once
J gene: TRBJ2-5
V gene: TRBV2
D gene: NA
CDR3 DNA: TGTGCCAGCAGTCGCACAGGGTTTTGGGAGACCCAGTACTTC
CDR3 protein: CASSRTGFWETQYF

clone size: NA
J gene: TRBJ1-6
V gene: TRBV6-6
D gene: NA
CDR3 DNA: TGTGCCAGCAGTTATGTTTCCCCTCCGTCCCTCCACTTT
CDR3 protein: CASSYVSPPSLHF

clone size: NA
J gene: TRBJ1-2
V gene: TRBV4-1
D gene: NA
CDR3 DNA: TGCGCCAGCAGCCAAGCAGGAAAGGCTAACTATGGCTACACCTTC
CDR3 protein: CASSQAGKANYGYTF

clone size: NA
J gene: TRBJ1-1
V gene: TRBV7-3
D gene: TRBD1
CDR3 DNA: TGTGCCAGCAGACTCGGGACAGGGAACACTGAAGCTTTCTTT
CDR3 protein: CASRLGTGNTEAFF

clone size: NA
J gene: TRBJ1-2
V gene: TRBV11-3
D gene: NA
CDR3 DNA: TGTGCCAGCAGCTCCACAGGGTGCTATGGCTACACCTTC
CDR3 protein: CASSSTGCYGYTF

clone size: NA
J gene: TRBJ2-7
V gene: TRBV11-3
D gene: TRBD1
CDR3 DNA: TGTGCCAGCAGGGACACAGGGGGCTTGAGGGAGCAGTACTTC
CDR3 protein: CASRDTGGLREQYF

clone size: NA
J gene: TRBJ1-2
V gene: TRBV21-1
D gene: NA
CDR3 DNA: TGTGCCAGCAGCAAAGCGGAGGGGACAGCCCAAACAAACTATGGCTACACCTTC
CDR3 protein: CASSKAEGTAQTNYGYTF

clone size: NA
J gene: TRBJ2-3
V gene: TRBV9
D gene: NA
CDR3 DNA: TGTGCCAGCAGCTTCGGCGCGGTAGGGGGCACAGATACGCAGTATTTT
CDR3 protein: CASSFGAVGGTDTQYF

clone size: once
J gene: TRBJ2-3
V gene: TRBV12-5
D gene: NA
CDR3 DNA: TGTGCTAGTGGTTCCGGGGGCACAGATACGCAGTATTTT
CDR3 protein: CASGSGGTDTQYF

clone size: NA
J gene: TRBJ1-2
V gene: TRBV7-2
D gene: NA
CDR3 DNA: TGTGCCAGCAGCGAACAGACTAACTATGGCTACACCTTC
CDR3 protein: CASSEQTNYGYTF

clone size: NA
J gene: TRBJ1-1
V gene: TRBV19
D gene: NA
CDR3 DNA: TGTGCCAGTAGTCGACAGGATGAAGCTTTCTTT
CDR3 protein: CASSRQDEAFF

clone size: NA
J gene: TRBJ2-7
V gene: TRBV9
D gene: NA
CDR3 DNA: TGTGCCAGCAGCGTAGCTGGGCGGGGGCCCTACGAGCAGTACTTC
CDR3 protein: CASSVAGRGPYEQYF

clone size: once
J gene: TRBJ1-2
V gene: TRBV7-9
D gene: TRBD1
CDR3 DNA: TGTGCCAGCAGCTTTAAGGGTGGACAGGCAGGTGGCTACACCTTC
CDR3 protein: CASSFKGGQAGGYTF

clone size: NA
J gene: TRBJ2-7
V gene: TRBV18
D gene: TRBD1
CDR3 DNA: TGTGCCAGCTCACCACGCGCCCCCGGGACAGGGGGCGAGCAGTACTTC
CDR3 protein: CASSPRAPGTGGEQYF

clone size: NA
J gene: TRBJ2-3
V gene: TRBV5-1
D gene: NA
CDR3 DNA: TGCGCCAGCAGCCACCCCGAGGTAGATACGCAGTATTTT
CDR3 protein: CASSHPEVDTQYF

clone size: few
J gene: TRBJ2-7
V gene: TRBV18
D gene: TRBD2
CDR3 DNA: TGTGCCAGCTCACCAACGGCTAGCGGGGGTTACGAGCAGTACTTC
CDR3 protein: CASSPTASGGYEQYF

clone size: NA
J gene: TRBJ2-7
V gene: TRBV28
D gene: TRBD1
CDR3 DNA: TGTGCCAGCAGTTTAAGGACAGGATCCTACGAGCAGTACTTC
CDR3 protein: CASSLRTGSYEQYF

clone size: NA
J gene: TRBJ2-2
V gene: TRBV2
D gene: NA
CDR3 DNA: TGTGCCAGCGGTTCTAGCTTCGCCGGGGAGCTGTTTTTT
CDR3 protein: CASGSSFAGELFF

clone size: NA
J gene: TRBJ2-1
V gene: TRBV5-6
D gene: NA
CDR3 DNA: TGTGCCAGCAGCCGGGGTATTACTTGGAATGAGCAGTTCTTC
CDR3 protein: CASSRGITWNEQFF

clone size: once
J gene: TRBJ2-7
V gene: TRBV6-1
D gene: NA
CDR3 DNA: TGTGCCAGCAGTGAACAGGGGATGTGTTGGGAGCAGTACTTC
CDR3 protein: CASSEQGMCWEQYF

clone size: NA
J gene: TRBJ2-3
V gene: TRBV9
D gene: TRBD2
CDR3 DNA: TGTGCCAGCAGCCCCCGACTAGCGGGCACAGATACGCAGTATTTT
CDR3 protein: CASSPRLAGTDTQYF

clone size: NA
J gene: TRBJ2-5
V gene: TRBV7-8
D gene: TRBD2
CDR3 DNA: TGTGCCAGCAGCTCTACTAGCGGACAAGAGACCCAGTACTTC
CDR3 protein: CASSSTSGQETQYF

clone size: NA
J gene: TRBJ2-4
V gene: TRBV28
D gene: TRBD1
CDR3 DNA: TGTGCCAGCAGTCAGATACAGGGGATGCGGTACTTC
CDR3 protein: CASSQIQGMRYF

clone size: NA
J gene: TRBJ1-1
V gene: TRBV4-2
D gene: NA
CDR3 DNA: TGTGCCAGCAGCCGAGGGGGAACGGGGCCGAACACTGAAGCTTTCTTT
CDR3 protein: CASSRGGTGPNTEAFF

clone size: few
J gene: TRBJ1-5
V gene: TRBV6-6
D gene: NA
CDR3 DNA: TGTGCCAGCAGTACGGGGGTAGGGAGTCAGCCCCAGCATTTT
CDR3 protein: CASSTGVGSQPQHF

clone size: NA
J gene: TRBJ2-7
V gene: TRBV7-8
D gene: NA
CDR3 DNA: TGTGCCAGCACACCGAGGGGGGGCCCCTACGAGCAGTACTTC
CDR3 protein: CASTPRGGPYEQYF

clone size: once
J gene: TRBJ2-2
V gene: TRBV7-2
D gene: TRBD2
CDR3 DNA: TGTGCCAGCAGCTTATTTAGACTAGCCGGCACCGGGGAGCTGTTTTTT
CDR3 protein: CASSLFRLAGTGELFF

clone size: NA
J gene: TRBJ2-2
V gene: TRBV4-3
D gene: TRBD1
CDR3 DNA: TGCGCCAGCAGCCAAGGTGCAGGGGGCCCCACCGGGGAGCTGTTTTTT
CDR3 protein: CASSQGAGGPTGELFF

clone size: NA
J gene: TRBJ2-7
V gene: TRBV28
D gene: TRBD2
CDR3 DNA: TGTGCCAGCAGTTCGACTAGCGGGGGGCTGGGGGAGCAGTACTTC
CDR3 protein: CASSSTSGGLGEQYF

clone size: once
J gene: TRBJ2-5
V gene: TRBV19
D gene: NA
CDR3 DNA: TGTGCCAGTAGAGGTACGGGGCGGGATGAGACCCAGTACTTC
CDR3 protein: CASRGTGRDETQYF